This TCR beta chain was captured in a study of T cells in tuberculosis. Here immunoSEQ multiplex PCR was the method, and the copy in TCRdb shows in-frame clones only, minus some. The sample carries nearly 35,000 clones, about nine tenths recorded once. The germline V gene has CDR1 SGHTA and CDR2 FQGNSA. The J segment lost 2 bases and the V segment lost 3 bases, leaving 7 bases of the junction unmatched. The CDR3 contains 16 residues. The specimen was PBMCs. The chain is built from TRBV7-2 and TRBJ1-5; 7 bases line up with TRBD1. The TCR comes from a donor between 10 and 35 years old with latent tuberculosis or without tuberculosis infection. CDR3 nucleotide sequence: TGTGCCAGCAGCTTCGTCGGACAGGAGGGCAATCAGCCCCAGCATTTT. This gives the protein CASSFVGQEGNQPQHF.